This TCR beta chain is from a study of cytomegalovirus exposure and HLA in healthy donors. For the study at large: The 130 or so validation repertoires used the same platform as the approximately 670 first-cohort repertoires (as reported by a later analysis).

Donors came from a validation cohort of over a hundred subjects, distinct from the first 666-subject cohort. Profiling relied on immunoSEQ multiplex PCR, and the TCRdb table lists in-frame clones only, not all of them. There are approximately 160,000 clones in the sample; around 88% occur only once, and approximately 2.2% lies in the top ten. The TCR comes from a woman between 18 and 29 years old in good health and CMV-seronegative. The sample consisted of PBMCs.

DNA of the CDR3: TGTGCCAGCAGCGTAGGGGGGCTGGTTGGCGACGAGCAGTACTTC. Its protein product is CASSVGGLVGDEQYF. The V call is TRBV9, the J call TRBJ2-7; possibly TRBD1 for D (6 bases). V dropped 0 bases and J dropped 5 bases, with 15 bases sitting between them. The germline gives CDR1 SGDLS, CDR2 YYNGEE. The CDR3 is 15 residues long.